Below, 18 T cell receptor beta chains from the same sample are listed, as sequenced in a study of blood T cell repertoires in COVID-19. Using immunoSEQ multiplex PCR, the repertoire was profiled, and TCRdb retains in-frame clones only, with some absent. The sample lists roughly 81,000 clones; about 83% were seen once. Sequenced material: peripheral blood. The receptor source for this set is a woman in her seventies with acute or convalescent COVID-19.

The chain has TRBV13 and TRBJ1-2; 8 bases are shared with TRBD1. CDR3 length: 15 residues. Per the germline V gene, CDR1 is PRHDT and CDR2 is FYEKMQ (reference sequence). Trimming removed 5 bases from V and 6 bases from J; junction bases left unmatched: 11. CDR3 in amino acids: CASSPQGALKDGYTF. The CDR3, as DNA: TGTGCCAGCAGCCCTCAGGGGGCTCTTAAGGATGGCTACACCTTC.

The chain recombines TRBV27 with TRBJ2-7; D is possibly TRBD1 (7 bases). V was clipped by 10 bases and J by 5 bases, with 15 bases between them. The CDR3 extends over 12 amino acids. Germline V CDR1 and CDR2: MNHEY, SMNVEV (reference sequence). CDR3 sequence reads: CATKQGRNEQYF. The CDR3 nucleotides read TGTGCCACCAAACAGGGGAGGAACGAGCAGTACTTC.

The chain employs TRBV11-2 and TRBJ2-1; D unresolved. CDR1 and CDR2 (germline): SGHAT, FQNNGV. This CDR3 contains 13 residues. Trimming pared 0 bases from V and 8 bases from J, leaving 8 bases between. CDR3 bases: TGTGCCAGCAGCTTAGATCGAGTTGATGAGCAGTTCTTC. Its translation: CASSLDRVDEQFF.

To note about this clone: The germline gene is not matched at one end of the junction; a read error may be the cause. CDR3 in amino acids: CASSEAGHLYEQYF. CDR3 DNA: TGTGCCAGCAGCGAAGCGGGACACCTCTACGAGCAGTACTTC. This rearrangement joins TRBV6-1 to TRBJ2-7; possible D gene TRBD2, 7 bases. The germline CDR1 and CDR2 sequences are MNHNS and SASEGT. CDR3 length equals 14 residues.

V usage is TRBV18 and J usage is TRBJ1-1; 8 bases are a match to TRBD1. CDR1 and CDR2 from the germline V gene are KGHSH and LQKENI. This CDR3 has 13 residues. J was trimmed by 4 bases and V by 4 bases; bases with no gene match: 2. Here the CDR3 reads CASSRDRGTEAFF. The CDR3 region has the DNA TGTGCCAGCTCACGAGACAGGGGCACTGAAGCTTTCTTT.

This clone appeared a few times. The rearrangement links TRBV14 to TRBJ2-5, with 9 bases matching TRBD2. The J segment lost 5 bases and the V segment lost 2 bases, leaving 6 bases of the junction unmatched. CDR3 size: 15 residues. From germline, CDR1 is SGHDN and CDR2 FVKESK. CDR3 loop: CASSQLAGTIETQYF. DNA of the CDR3: TGTGCCAGCAGCCAACTAGCGGGGACAATTGAGACCCAGTACTTC.

The chain has TRBV4-1 and TRBJ1-5; no firm D call. V was pared by 5 bases and J by 3 bases, with 8 bases between. The CDR3 has 13 amino acids. The germline gives CDR1 MGHRA, CDR2 YSYEKL. The CDR3 here is CASSYTVNQPQHF. CDR3 nucleotides: TGCGCCAGCAGCTACACCGTCAATCAGCCCCAGCATTTT.

V gene TRBV27 combines with J gene TRBJ2-5; tentative D call: TRBD2 (7 bases). This CDR3 is built from 15 residues. V was shortened by 6 bases and J by 2 bases, with 16 bases between the two germline ends. Germline V gene sequence: CDR1 MNHEY, CDR2 SMNVEV (reference sequence). The CDR3 DNA reads TGTGCCAGCAGAAATCGGGGGGCCGCACAAGAGACCCAGTACTTC. It translates to CASRNRGAAQETQYF.

The chain has TRBV5-6 and TRBJ2-7; 7 nucleotides match TRBD1. The length of the CDR3 is 13 residues. Germline assignment: CDR1 SGHDT and CDR2 YYEEEE. With V trimmed by 2 bases and J by 6 bases, 5 bases remained unmatched. The CDR3: CASSFGTAVEQYF. The CDR3 region has the DNA TGTGCCAGCAGCTTCGGGACAGCAGTCGAGCAGTACTTC.

The CDR3 DNA sequence: TGCAGTGTATTCACCGGGGAGCTGTTTTTT. This sequence encodes CSVFTGELFF. The rearrangement joins TRBV20-1 to TRBJ2-2; no reliable D call. V was shortened by 7 bases and J by 4 bases, with 4 bases between the two germline ends. Looked up from germline, CDR1 is DFQATT and CDR2 is SNEGSKA (reference sequence). The CDR3 length is 10 residues.

The CDR3 DNA is TGTGCCAGCAGCCAAGATCCCCCAGGGATCTCTATTTACACTGAAGCTTTCTTT. Translating it yields CASSQDPPGISIYTEAFF. V is TRBV3-1 (or the pseudogene TRBV3-2) and J is TRBJ1-1; D possibly corresponds to TRBD1 (5 bases). The length of the CDR3 is 18 residues. Trimming pared 0 bases from V and 3 bases from J, leaving 20 bases between. Germline V gives CDR1 LGHDT, CDR2 YNNKEL (reference sequence).

The V gene is TRBV10-3, the J gene TRBJ2-1; D gene ambiguous. The CDR3 is made up of 13 amino acids. Trimming pared 0 bases from V and 4 bases from J, leaving 4 bases between. The V gene's germline CDR1 is ENHRY and CDR2 SYGVKD. CDR3 in DNA: TGTGCCATCAGTGAGTCAGCTTACAATGAGCAGTTCTTC. Its translation is CAISESAYNEQFF.

This chain joins TRBV2 and TRBJ2-3, with 8 positions matching TRBD2. The germline V gene has CDR1 SNHLY and CDR2 FYNNEI. V dropped 4 bases and J dropped 4; count of bases not matched to a gene: 1. The CDR3 is made up of 13 amino acids. The CDR3 DNA reads as TGTGCCAGCAGTGGGGGACTAGCAGATACGCAGTATTTT. Translated, it gives CASSGGLADTQYF.

The J gene is TRBJ1-2, the V gene TRBV5-6, with a weak D call TRBD1 (5 bases). V shed 1 base and J shed 5 bases, with 15 bases lying between them. Per the germline V gene, CDR1 is SGHDT and CDR2 is YYEEEE. The CDR3 runs to 15 residues. CDR3 region: CASSLLGQVSYGYTF. The DNA of the CDR3 is TGTGCCAGCAGCTTGCTCGGACAAGTTAGTTATGGCTACACCTTC. Looking up the rest from reference TRBV5-6 and TRBJ1-2 gives the full variable domain: DAGVTQSPTHLIKTRGQQVTLRCSPKSGHDTVSWYQQALGQGPQFIFQYYEEEERQRGNFPDRFSGHQFPNYSSELNVNALLLGDSALYLCASSLLGQVSYGYTFGSGTRLTVV.

This clone was detected once. The genes are TRBV20-1 and TRBJ2-7; D possibly corresponds to TRBD1 (6 bases). The CDR3 has 8 amino acids. In germline, CDR1 is DFQATT, CDR2 SNEGSKA (reference sequence). CDR3 sequence (DNA): TGCAGTGCTGATCAGGGGATTGTC. Translating gives CSADQGIV.

The J gene is TRBJ1-2, the V gene TRBV18, with TRBD1 matching 10 bases. The CDR3 is made up of 15 amino acids. The germline V gene encodes CDR1 KGHSH and CDR2 LQKENI. V shed 3 bases, J shed 6 bases, and the junction held 7 bases outside the gene matches. The CDR3 spells CASSPRTGGTHGYTF. Here the CDR3 DNA reads TGTGCCAGCTCACCGCGGACAGGGGGTACGCATGGCTACACCTTC.

This clone has a handful of counts. The V call is TRBV7-9, the J call TRBJ2-5; TRBD2 might be the D (6 bases). Germline CDR1 SEHNR, CDR2 FQNEAQ (reference sequence). The V end was cut by 3 bases, the J end by 4 bases, with 9 bases between. The length of the CDR3 is 13 residues. This CDR3 is CASSFYGGETQYF. For the CDR3, the DNA is TGTGCCAGCAGCTTTTACGGGGGAGAGACCCAGTACTTC.

For the CDR3, the DNA is TGTGCCAGCAGCTTAGTCTTCTCCTACGAGCAGTACTTC. It is translated as CASSLVFSYEQYF. The chain links TRBV11-3 to TRBJ2-7; no definite D call. CDR1 and CDR2 (germline): SGHNT, YENEEA. The CDR3 length is 13 residues. V was pared by 1 base and J by 0 bases, with 4 bases between. The variable domain in full, with the rest retrieved from reference TRBV11-3 and TRBJ2-7, is EAGVVQSPRYKIIEKKQPVAFWCNPISGHNTLYWYLQNLGQGPELLIRYENEEAVDDSQLPKDRFSAERLKGVDSTLKIQPAELGDSAVYLCASSLVFSYEQYFGPGTRLTVT.